Following are 28 T cell receptor beta chains from one sample sequenced in a study of blood T cell repertoires in COVID-19 (dated by TCRdb to the early 2020s). The library was prepared using the immunoSEQ multiplex PCR assay. The clones in this table, taken by TCRdb from immuneACCESS, are in-frame only. Not every clone is retained; where verified, under half of the shortfall comes from an unresolved V gene, and the cause of the rest is unknown. The sample profile shows under 250,000 clones; more than 75% of them were found once. The ten biggest clones cover 5.5% to 6.5% of the sample. The sample consisted of peripheral blood. The receptor set was obtained from a woman at least 80 years old with COVID-19, enrolled during active disease.

CDR3 residues: CASSQQLVGTGELFF. The CDR3, as DNA: TGTGCCAGCAGCCAACAACTAGTAGGGACCGGGGAGCTGTTTTTT. The V and J genes are TRBV14 and TRBJ2-2, with D perhaps TRBD2 (5 bases). Trimming left V 2 bases short and J 5 bases short, with 12 bases between. Germline values: CDR1 SGHDN, CDR2 FVKESK. The CDR3 is 15 residues long.

The chain uses TRBV4-2 and TRBJ2-2; TRBD2 aligns across 9 bases. This CDR3 contains 19 residues. Trimming cost V 0 bases and J 0 bases; bases outside gene matches: 8. Germline assignment: CDR1 LGHNA and CDR2 YNFKEQ. The DNA for the CDR3 is TGTGCCAGCAGCCAAGATTCAGCGGGGGGTTCCGCGAACACCGGGGAGCTGTTTTTT. Its translation is CASSQDSAGGSANTGELFF.

The V gene is TRBV28, the J gene TRBJ1-6, with D perhaps TRBD1 (5 bases). The germline V gene has CDR1 MDHEN and CDR2 SYDVKM. V lost 6 bases, J lost 5 bases, and 17 bases lay in between. The CDR3 spans 16 residues. The CDR3 DNA follows: TGTGCCAGCAGCCCCCGTAGGGGCGCGGATAATTCACCCCTCCACTTT. It is translated as CASSPRRGADNSPLHF.

This clone was seen only once. This chain connects TRBV19 to TRBJ1-1; 8 bases agree with TRBD1. This CDR3 has 18 amino acids. V gave up 3 bases and J gave up 0 bases; unmatched junction bases: 12. From germline, CDR1 is LNHDA and CDR2 SQIVND (reference sequence). The CDR3 nucleotides read TGTGCCAGTAGTATTCTTGCAGGGGGCGGACCCATGAACACTGAAGCTTTCTTT. It encodes CASSILAGGGPMNTEAFF. Combining the CDR3 with reference TRBV19 and TRBJ1-1 gives the whole variable domain DGGITQSPKYLFRKEGQNVTLSCEQNLNHDAMYWYRQDPGQGLRLIYYSQIVNDFQKGDIAEGYSVSREKKESFPLTVTSAQKNPTAFYLCASSILAGGGPMNTEAFFGQGTRLTVV.

This chain uses TRBV7-3 with TRBJ2-3; maybe TRBD1 (7 bases). Trimming removed 2 bases from V and 6 bases from J, with 15 bases in between. The CDR3 is 15 amino acids. CDR1 is SGHTA, CDR2 FQGTGA, per germline. The CDR3 DNA follows: TGTGCCAGCAGCTTACAGGGGGGCGGTTACGATACGCAGTATTTT. It is translated as CASSLQGGGYDTQYF.

The V and J genes are TRBV14 and TRBJ2-1; D gene ambiguous. CDR3 length: 15 amino acids. Germline lookup yields CDR1 SGHDN and CDR2 FVKESK. Trimming removed 4 bases from V and 0 bases from J, with 10 bases in between. CDR3 residues: CASSPLSSSYNEQFF. CDR3 coding DNA: TGTGCCAGCAGCCCGCTTTCGAGCTCCTACAATGAGCAGTTCTTC.

This clone turned up a few times. This sample includes further DNA sequences coding for the same CDR3. The J gene is TRBJ1-1, the V gene TRBV7-9; D not resolved. In germline, CDR1 is SEHNR, CDR2 FQNEAQ (reference sequence). This CDR3 has 14 residues. V lost 0 bases and J 3 bases, leaving 8 bases between the germline ends. For the CDR3, the DNA is TGTGCCAGCAGCTTAGCCGGGGTTGACACTGAAGCTTTCTTT. Translated: CASSLAGVDTEAFF.

This chain connects TRBV4-1 to TRBJ1-5; possibly TRBD1 for D (6 bases). The V and J ends lost 0 bases and 4 bases respectively, with 16 bases between them. Germline lookup yields CDR1 MGHRA and CDR2 YSYEKL. This CDR3 spans 17 amino acids. The CDR3 region has the DNA TGCGCCAGCAGCCAAGAAGTGGCCAGGGGCTTTAATCAGCCCCAGCATTTT. This translates into CASSQEVARGFNQPQHF.

This sequence joins TRBV5-1 and TRBJ1-3; possible D gene TRBD1, 5 bases. V was cut by 0 bases and J by 1 base, with 11 bases left in between. Germline loops: CDR1 SGHRS, CDR2 YFSETQ. The CDR3 is made up of 16 amino acids. Here the CDR3 reads CASSLAGGLSGNTIYF. In DNA form, the CDR3 reads TGCGCCAGCAGCTTGGCCGGGGGACTATCTGGAAACACCATATATTTT.

The J gene is TRBJ2-6, the V gene TRBV19, with 9 bases that match TRBD1. Germline V gives CDR1 LNHDA, CDR2 SQIVND (reference sequence). Trimming took 3 bases from V and 0 from J; bases not matched to a gene: 0. The CDR3 consists of 16 residues. The CDR3 nucleotides read TGTGCCAGTAGTATGACAGGGGGCTCTGGGGCCAACGTCCTGACTTTC. Translation: CASSMTGGSGANVLTF.

In its sample, this clone was seen a few times. V is TRBV6-6 and J is TRBJ2-7; D is ambiguous. Trimming took 2 bases from V and 2 from J, leaving 7 bases between them. The germline V gene has CDR1 MNHNY and CDR2 SVGAGI (reference sequence). CDR3 length: 13 amino acids. The CDR3 DNA sequence: TGTGCCAGCAGTTACGGGCAGACCTACGAGCAGTACTTC. This gives the protein CASSYGQTYEQYF.

Remarks on this clone: The sample has other DNA sequences that encode this CDR3 too. The chain couples TRBV7-2 to TRBJ1-1; weak D call: TRBD1 (6 bases). This CDR3 contains 14 residues. Germline V gene data show CDR1 as SGHTA and CDR2 as FQGNSA. The V end was cut by 1 base, the J end by 1 base, with 7 bases between. In DNA, the CDR3 is TGTGCCAGCAGCTTAGGAGGGGGGAACACTGAAGCTTTCTTT. Protein sequence: CASSLGGGNTEAFF.

CDR3 residues: CASSDSYSPLHF. The CDR3 bases are TGTGCCAGCAGCGACAGCTATTCACCCCTCCACTTT. The chain has TRBV28 and TRBJ1-6, with a possible D match to TRBD1 (5 bases). Germline CDR1 reads MDHEN; CDR2 reads SYDVKM. CDR3 length: 12 amino acids. V lost 6 bases and J lost 8, with 8 bases in between.

This chain links TRBV15 with TRBJ1-2; TRBD1 matches 8 bases. Losses at the gene ends were 1 base for V and 2 bases for J; bases not matched to a gene: 3. This CDR3 spans 15 amino acids. CDR1 LNHNV and CDR2 YYDKDF come from the germline V gene (reference sequence). The CDR3 spells CATSRGQGANYGYTF. The CDR3 DNA reads TGTGCCACCAGCAGAGGTCAGGGGGCAAACTATGGCTACACCTTC.

The J gene is TRBJ2-5, the V gene TRBV7-2, with 12 bases that match TRBD2. V dropped 3 bases and J dropped 5; count of bases not matched to a gene: 7. Germline loops: CDR1 SGHTA, CDR2 FQGNSA. The CDR3 has 16 amino acids. As DNA, the CDR3 is TGTGCCAGCAGCTTTTCTAGCGGGGGGGCGGGTGAGACCCAGTACTTC. Protein product: CASSFSSGGAGETQYF.

The chain employs TRBV3-1 (or the pseudogene TRBV3-2) and TRBJ2-3; 11 positions match TRBD2. Germline trimming cut 5 bases from V and 2 bases from J; bases unmatched to any gene: 6. Germline V lookup: CDR1 LGHDT, CDR2 YNNKEL (reference sequence). This CDR3 has 16 amino acids. DNA for the CDR3: TGTGCCAGCAGCTTTAGCGGGGGGGCCAACACAGATACGCAGTATTTT. This translates into CASSFSGGANTDTQYF.

This clone was found once. This rearrangement joins TRBV11-2 to TRBJ1-3; 7 bases line up with TRBD1. The V gene's germline CDR1 is SGHAT and CDR2 FQNNGV. The CDR3 spans 15 residues. V lost 3 bases to trimming and J lost 4 bases; unmatched junction nucleotides: 6. The CDR3 is CASSFGQVSGNTIYF. The CDR3, as DNA: TGTGCCAGCAGCTTTGGACAGGTTAGCGGAAACACCATATATTTT.

V gene TRBV28 combines with J gene TRBJ2-3, with a possible D match to TRBD2 (6 bases). This CDR3 comprises 12 residues. Germline V gives CDR1 MDHEN, CDR2 SYDVKM. The germline V and J ends were trimmed by 11 bases and 0 bases, with 9 bases remaining between them. The CDR3 sequence: CASAGSTDTQYF. In DNA form, the CDR3 reads TGTGCCTCCGCGGGGAGCACAGATACGCAGTATTTT.

The CDR3 bases are TGCGCCAGCAGCCCGGACCCAACCCGGGGGTACACTGAAGCTTTCTTT. Translation: CASSPDPTRGYTEAFF. The rearrangement links TRBV5-1 to TRBJ1-1; D is possibly TRBD1 (5 bases). V dropped 4 bases and J dropped 3 bases, with 19 bases sitting between them. This CDR3 is built from 16 residues. Germline-derived CDR1 and CDR2 are SGHRS and YFSETQ.

This chain links TRBV10-3 with TRBJ1-1, with D maybe TRBD1 (6 bases). The CDR3 is 14 amino acids. V shed 3 bases and J shed 3 bases, with 11 bases lying between them. Looked up from germline, CDR1 is ENHRY and CDR2 is SYGVKD. CDR3 nucleotides: TGTGCCATCAGTGAAGGGGCAGGGGACACTGAAGCTTTCTTT. Amino acids: CAISEGAGDTEAFF.

The chain carries TRBV19 and TRBJ1-5; the match to TRBD1 covers 7 bases. With V trimmed by 4 bases and J by 2 bases, 11 bases remained unmatched. This CDR3 comprises 17 residues. The germline gives CDR1 LNHDA, CDR2 SQIVND (reference sequence). In nucleotides, the CDR3 is TGTGCCAGTAGTACCGTGAACAGGGGAGGAGGCAATCAGCCCCAGCATTTT. This translates into CASSTVNRGGGNQPQHF.

The chain links TRBV12-3 or TRBV12-4 to TRBJ1-2; 10 nucleotides agree with TRBD1. Germline trimming cut 8 bases from V and 4 bases from J; bases unmatched to any gene: 4. The CDR3 runs 13 residues. The CDR3 DNA sequence: TGTGCCAGCGGGGACAGGGGTTCCTATGGCTACACCTTC. It is translated as CASGDRGSYGYTF.

This chain joins TRBV19 and TRBJ1-3, with unresolved D. CDR1 and CDR2 from the germline V gene are LNHDA and SQIVND (reference sequence). This CDR3 spans 14 amino acids. Trimming took off 9 bases at V and 3 bases at J, with 15 bases between the two ends. CDR3: CASRREAIGNTIYF. Here the CDR3 DNA reads TGTGCCAGCAGACGAGAAGCGATTGGAAACACCATATATTTT.

The chain uses TRBV28 and TRBJ1-4; 7 nucleotides agree with TRBD1. The CDR3 has 14 residues. Looked up from germline, CDR1 is MDHEN and CDR2 is SYDVKM. V lost 5 bases to trimming and J lost 4 bases; unmatched junction nucleotides: 4. CDR3 loop: CASSEGGLNEKLFF. Here the CDR3 DNA reads TGTGCCAGCAGTGAAGGGGGCCTTAATGAAAAACTGTTTTTT.

In this sample, this clone turned up once. This sequence joins TRBV15 and TRBJ2-1, with 9 nucleotides matching TRBD1. Per germline, CDR1 LNHNV and CDR2 YYDKDF (reference sequence). This CDR3 region has 14 residues. V lost 3 bases, J lost 10 bases, and 7 bases stayed unmatched. CDR3 in DNA: TGTGCCACCAGCAGCCGCACAGGGGGCAAGGAGCAGTTCTTC. This encodes CATSSRTGGKEQFF.

This clone was seen once. Here the CDR3 DNA reads TGTGCCAGCAGCCAAGATTTGGTCGGGACAGGGGGGGAGCAGTTCTTC. Protein: CASSQDLVGTGGEQFF. The chain couples TRBV4-2 to TRBJ2-1; 11 positions agree with TRBD1. The V and J ends lost 0 bases and 10 bases, in that order; junction bases with no gene match: 8. Germline V gene lookup returns CDR1 LGHNA and CDR2 YNFKEQ. This CDR3 contains 16 residues.

The chain has TRBV9 and TRBJ2-7; 11 bases agree with TRBD2. Germline CDR1 and CDR2: SGDLS and YYNGEE. The CDR3 has 17 residues. V shed 2 bases and J 0 bases; nucleotides not matched to a gene: 7. CDR3 protein: CASSVLAGGLSSYEQYF. In nucleotides, the CDR3 is TGTGCCAGCAGCGTGCTAGCGGGGGGTCTAAGCTCCTACGAGCAGTACTTC.

This chain links TRBV5-1 with TRBJ2-2; 9 nucleotides align to TRBD1. V trimming: 4 bases; J trimming: 6 bases; junction bases outside the gene matches: 7. The CDR3 consists of 15 residues. Germline assignment: CDR1 SGHRS and CDR2 YFSETQ. The CDR3, as DNA: TGCGCCAGCAGCATGGACAGGGGCGGTTCCGGGGAGCTGTTTTTT. Encoded protein: CASSMDRGGSGELFF.